This T cell receptor (beta chain) was obtained from a study of T-cell reconstitution after alpha-beta-depleted transplantation in children (dated by TCRdb to 2016 to 2018). Describing the broader study: T-cell immune reconstitution after TCRalphabeta/CD19-depleted allogeneic hematopoietic cell transplantation in children was quantitatively tracked in the study by means of TCR repertoire profiling.

This clonotype was counted a few times. It lacks a known antigen. No base-level quality is on record; no much larger clone is a single base apart. The library was made by PCR. These reads were obtained on an Illumina HiSeq 2500. TCR library preparation used molecular barcoding, with unique molecular identifiers applied to normalize quantification of the TCRbeta repertoire. TCRdb reworked the public reads: Q25 trimming with fastp, MiXCR clone assembly, productive beta chains retained. All rows with the same CDR3 protein become a single entry with the most common DNA and genes. The sample table shows some 500,000 distinct CDR3 sequences, and approximately 16% are seen once. 3.3% of the sample rests with the top ten. Trimming takes 1 base from V and 7 bases from J, and the germline ends sit 15 bases apart. CDR1 and CDR2, looked up from the germline V gene, are SGHRS and YFSETQ. The CDR3 numbers 15 residues from cysteine through phenylalanine. Only the CDR3 region is kept as DNA, spanning 45 bases read in frame from base 1.

Sequencing was performed on PBMCs from the stem cell graft donor, taken from the stem cell graft. This chain joins TRBV5-1 to TRBJ2-1, and the D gene may be TRBD2, 5 bases matching. This TCR was sampled from a human donor who donated a stem cell graft to a child with acute lymphoblastic leukemia. DNA sequence: TGCGCCAGCAGCTTGTTTCCCGAGGGAGCTAATGAGCAGTTCTTC. It codes for CASSLFPEGANEQFF.